This TCR beta chain was sequenced for a study of blood T cell repertoires in COVID-19. Overall study context: The United States, Italy and Spain supplied acute and convalescent COVID-19 samples. T cells, B-cell-depleted T cells, or PBMCs supplied cDNA or gDNA.

CDR1 and CDR2 (germline): MNHEY, SMNVEV (reference sequence). This CDR3 is 13 amino acids long. V was trimmed by 2 bases and J by 7 bases, leaving 12 bases between them. Original data processing: Researchers report that nucleated cell counts were estimated from reference gene primer amplification. The method was immunoSEQ multiplex PCR; TCRdb's version includes in-frame clones alone and lacks a portion of them. That table supplies the V and J calls and clone size; D and trimming were determined from the DNA. The table has a few hundred thousand clones, approximately 90% seen once. The gene calls are TRBV27 and TRBJ2-7; possible D gene TRBD1, 6 bases. Sequencing input: peripheral blood. The clonotype originates from a man aged 65 to 79 with acute or convalescent COVID-19. The CDR3 is CASSLMGAREQYF. The CDR3 region has the DNA TGTGCCAGCAGTTTAATGGGGGCGCGAGAGCAGTACTTC.